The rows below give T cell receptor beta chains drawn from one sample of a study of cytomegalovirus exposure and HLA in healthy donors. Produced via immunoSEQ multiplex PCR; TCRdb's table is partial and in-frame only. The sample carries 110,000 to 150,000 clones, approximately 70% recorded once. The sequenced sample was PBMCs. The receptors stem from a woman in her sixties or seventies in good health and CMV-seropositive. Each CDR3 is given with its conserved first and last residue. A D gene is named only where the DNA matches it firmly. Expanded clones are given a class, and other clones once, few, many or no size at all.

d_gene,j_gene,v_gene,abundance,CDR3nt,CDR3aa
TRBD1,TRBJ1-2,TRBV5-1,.,TGCGCCAGCACCGAAACAGGGGGCGACTATGGCTACACCTTC,CASTETGGDYGYTF
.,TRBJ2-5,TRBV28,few,TGTGCCAGCAGTTTACGGGTCCCAGAGACCCAGTACTTC,CASSLRVPETQYF
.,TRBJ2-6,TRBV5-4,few,TGTGCCAGCAGTAGTCAATCTGGGGCCAACGTCCTGACTTTC,CASSSQSGANVLTF
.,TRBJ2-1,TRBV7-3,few,.,CASSLSSGLSLDEQFF
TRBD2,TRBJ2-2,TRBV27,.,TGTGCCAGCAGACGGGGGGGGACCACCGGGGAGCTGTTTTTT,CASRRGGTTGELFF
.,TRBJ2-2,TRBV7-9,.,TGTGCCAGCAGCTTACCACGGGACACCGGGGAGCTGTTTTTT,CASSLPRDTGELFF
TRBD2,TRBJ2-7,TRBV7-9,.,TGTGCCAGCAGCTCACGTGGGACTAGCGGGAGTTACTACGAGCAGTACTTC,CASSSRGTSGSYYEQYF
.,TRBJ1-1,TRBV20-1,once,TGCACCCTGCCCGGGGACACTGAAGCTTTCTTT,CTLPGDTEAFF
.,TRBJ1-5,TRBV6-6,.,TGTGCCAGCAGTTATTATAGCGATCAGCCCCAGCATTTT,CASSYYSDQPQHF
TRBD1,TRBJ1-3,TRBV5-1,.,TGCGCCAGCAGCTCCGGGACAGGGGCACTCTCTGGAAACACCATATATTTT,CASSSGTGALSGNTIYF
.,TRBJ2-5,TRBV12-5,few,TGTGCTAGTGGTCCTATTGAGACCCAGTACTTC,CASGPIETQYF
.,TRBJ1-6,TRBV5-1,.,TGCGCCAGCAGCTTGAGGCAGGGCGGTAATTCACCCCTCCACTTT,CASSLRQGGNSPLHF
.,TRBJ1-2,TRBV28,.,TGTGCCAGCAAGCCAGGGCACTATGGCTACACCTTC,CASKPGHYGYTF
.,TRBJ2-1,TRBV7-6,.,TGTGCCAGCAGCTCCCCTGTCTACAATGAGCAGTTCTTC,CASSSPVYNEQFF
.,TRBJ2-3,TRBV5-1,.,TGCGCCAGCAGCTTGGTCGGGTTACGCACAGATACGCAGTATTTT,CASSLVGLRTDTQYF
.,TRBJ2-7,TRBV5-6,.,TGTGCCAGCAGTCGGACATCCAACGAGCAGTACTTC,CASSRTSNEQYF
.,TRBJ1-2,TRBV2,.,TGTGCCAGCAGTGAAGCGCAGGGGATAGGCGGCTACACCTTC,CASSEAQGIGGYTF
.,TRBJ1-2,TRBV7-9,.,TGTGCCAACAAGCTGGAGGAGGGAATGTTCTATGGCTACACCTTC,CANKLEEGMFYGYTF
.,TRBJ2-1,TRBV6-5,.,TGTGCCAGCAGGGATGGGGACATAAAGGGCAATGAGCAGTTCTTC,CASRDGDIKGNEQFF
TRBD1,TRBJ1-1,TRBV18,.,TGTGCCAGCTCACACTATACCGGGACAGCGAACACTGAAGCTTTCTTT,CASSHYTGTANTEAFF
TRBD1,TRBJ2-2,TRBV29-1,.,TGCAGCGTGCGAACCGGGACAGCAAACACCGGGGAGCTGTTTTTT,CSVRTGTANTGELFF
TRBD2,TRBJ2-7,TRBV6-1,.,TGTGCCAGCAGTGAACACAAGGGACTATATTTAGTCGAGCAGTACTTC,CASSEHKGLYLVEQYF
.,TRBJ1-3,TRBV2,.,TGTGCCAGCAGTGAAGTAGCCCGGAGCTCTGGAAACACCATATATTTT,CASSEVARSSGNTIYF
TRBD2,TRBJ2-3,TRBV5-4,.,TGTGCCAGCAGCGCGCCTAGCGGGCCTAGCACAGATACGCAGTATTTT,CASSAPSGPSTDTQYF
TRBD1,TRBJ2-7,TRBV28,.,TGTGCCAGCATCTCCTCCGCAGGGGGCGGAGGGAAATTCTACGAGCAGTACTTC,CASISSAGGGGKFYEQYF
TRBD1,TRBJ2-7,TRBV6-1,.,TGTGCCAGCAGTTGGGACAGGGACTACGAGCAGTACTTC,CASSWDRDYEQYF
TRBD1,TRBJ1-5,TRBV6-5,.,TGTGCCAGCAGTTCCGGGACAGGGCTAAATCAGCCCCAGCATTTT,CASSSGTGLNQPQHF